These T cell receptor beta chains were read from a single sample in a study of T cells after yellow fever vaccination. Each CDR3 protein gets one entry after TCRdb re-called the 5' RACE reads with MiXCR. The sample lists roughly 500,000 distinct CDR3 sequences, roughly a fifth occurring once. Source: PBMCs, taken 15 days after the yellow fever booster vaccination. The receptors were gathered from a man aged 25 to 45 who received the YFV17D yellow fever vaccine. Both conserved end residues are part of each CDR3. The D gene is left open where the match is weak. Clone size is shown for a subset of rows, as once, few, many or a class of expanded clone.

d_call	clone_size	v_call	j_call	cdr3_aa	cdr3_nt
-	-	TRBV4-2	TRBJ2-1	CASSQEGLSSYNEQFF	TGTGCCAGCAGCCAGGAAGGTTTAAGCTCCTACAATGAGCAGTTCTTC
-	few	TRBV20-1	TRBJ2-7	CSASLASTISYEQYF	TGCAGTGCTAGTTTGGCTAGCACCATATCCTACGAGCAGTACTTC
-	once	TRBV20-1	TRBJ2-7	CSAGSGESSYEQYF	TGCAGTGCCGGGTCTGGGGAGAGCTCCTACGAGCAGTACTTC
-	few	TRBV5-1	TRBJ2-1	CASGLGNEQFF	TGCGCCAGCGGTCTCGGGAATGAGCAGTTCTTC
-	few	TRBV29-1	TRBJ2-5	CSISGGAETQYF	TGCAGCATTAGTGGGGGCGCAGAGACCCAGTACTTC
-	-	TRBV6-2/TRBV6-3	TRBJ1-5	CASSYGGAGQPQHF	TGTGCCAGCAGTTACGGGGGGGCTGGTCAGCCCCAGCATTTT
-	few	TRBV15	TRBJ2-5	CATSRDKASETQYF	TGTGCCACCAGCAGAGATAAAGCGTCAGAGACCCAGTACTTC
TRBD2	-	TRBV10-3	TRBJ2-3	CAIKKALAVTDTQYF	TGTGCCATCAAAAAGGCGCTAGCGGTCACAGATACGCAGTATTTT
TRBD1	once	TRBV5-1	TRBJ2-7	CASSLEQGAGEQYF	TGCGCCAGCAGCTTGGAACAGGGGGCGGGTGAGCAGTACTTC
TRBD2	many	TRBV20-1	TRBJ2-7	CGGGDGYEQYF	TGCGGTGGGGGGGACGGGTACGAGCAGTACTTC
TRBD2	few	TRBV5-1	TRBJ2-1	CASSNKTGTSGDEQFF	TGCGCCAGCAGCAACAAAACCGGGACTAGCGGGGATGAGCAGTTCTTC
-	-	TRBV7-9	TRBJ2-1	CASSLDQIPGGDQFF	TGTGCCAGCAGCTTGGACCAGATTCCGGGGGGCGATCAGTTCTTC
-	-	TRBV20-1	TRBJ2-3	CSAKALTPWVTDTQYF	TGCAGTGCCAAGGCGCTGACTCCATGGGTTACAGATACGCAGTATTTT
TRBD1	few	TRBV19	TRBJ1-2	CASNPGTGGYGYTF	TGTGCCAGTAACCCCGGGACAGGGGGCTATGGCTACACCTTC
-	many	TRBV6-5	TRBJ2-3	CASSLSGNTDTQYF	TGTGCCAGCAGTTTGTCAGGGAACACAGATACGCAGTATTTT
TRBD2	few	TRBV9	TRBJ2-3	CASSVIAGGPTDTQYF	TGTGCCAGCAGCGTGATAGCGGGAGGGCCAACAGATACGCAGTATTTT
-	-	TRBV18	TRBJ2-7	CASSPGRASSYEQYF	TGTGCCAGCTCACCGGGGAGAGCTAGCTCCTACGAGCAGTACTTC
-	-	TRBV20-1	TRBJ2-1	CSARDLVGLGGNEQFF	TGCAGTGCTAGAGATCTGGTGGGGCTTGGGGGGAATGAGCAGTTCTTC
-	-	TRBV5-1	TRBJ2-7	CASSLDATDAYEQYF	TGCGCCAGCAGCTTGGATGCGACAGATGCCTACGAGCAGTACTTC
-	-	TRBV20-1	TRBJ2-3	CSASGENTDTQYF	TGCAGTGCTAGCGGGGAAAACACAGATACGCAGTATTTT
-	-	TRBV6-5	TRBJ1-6	CASSSAVWGGDSPLHF	TGTGCCAGCAGTTCGGCCGTGTGGGGCGGGGATTCACCCCTCCACTTT
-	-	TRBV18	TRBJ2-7	CASSLNTYEQYF	TGTGCCAGCTCCCTCAACACTTACGAGCAGTACTTC
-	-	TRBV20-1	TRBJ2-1	CSARSRSSYNEQFF	TGCAGTGCTAGGAGCAGGTCCTCCTACAATGAGCAGTTCTTC
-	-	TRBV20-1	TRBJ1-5	CSATGRDQPQHF	TGCAGTGCTACCGGACGGGATCAGCCCCAGCATTTT
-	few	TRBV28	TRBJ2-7	CASKNILGGPRAYEQYF	TGTGCCAGCAAGAATATATTGGGGGGCCCCAGGGCCTACGAGCAGTACTTC
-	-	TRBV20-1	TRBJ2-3	CSASEDSSTDTQYF	TGCAGTGCTAGTGAGGATTCTAGCACAGATACGCAGTATTTT
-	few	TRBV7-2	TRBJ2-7	CASSTGLSAYEQYF	TGTGCCAGCAGCACGGGACTCTCAGCCTACGAGCAGTACTTC
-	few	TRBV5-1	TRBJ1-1	CASSPLGGRNTEAFF	TGCGCCAGCAGCCCGCTGGGAGGTCGGAACACTGAAGCTTTCTTT
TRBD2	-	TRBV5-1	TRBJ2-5	CASSLASAGEVGETQYF	TGCGCCAGCAGCTTAGCTTCAGCGGGAGAAGTCGGGGAGACCCAGTACTTC
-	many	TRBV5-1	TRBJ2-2	CASSVTGELFF	TGCGCCAGCAGCGTTACCGGGGAGCTGTTTTTT
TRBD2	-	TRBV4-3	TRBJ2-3	CASSPASGRNTDTQYF	TGCGCCAGCAGCCCCGCCAGCGGGAGAAACACAGATACGCAGTATTTT
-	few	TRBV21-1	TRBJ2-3	CASSKSPYRHSGRAPDTQYF	TGTGCCAGCAGCAAAAGTCCATACCGACATAGCGGGAGGGCCCCAGATACGCAGTATTTT
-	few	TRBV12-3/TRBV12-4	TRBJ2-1	CASTSLGYNEQFF	TGTGCCAGCACCTCACTAGGATACAATGAGCAGTTCTTC
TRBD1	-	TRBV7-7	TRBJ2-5	CASSSTGTGRETQYF	TGTGCTAGCAGTTCCACCGGGACAGGGAGGGAGACCCAGTACTTC
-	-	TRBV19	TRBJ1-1	CASSKGVETEAFF	TGTGCCAGTAGTAAGGGAGTAGAAACTGAAGCTTTCTTT
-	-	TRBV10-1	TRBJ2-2	CASSGASSTGELFF	TGCGCCAGCAGTGGAGCCTCTTCCACCGGGGAGCTGTTTTTT
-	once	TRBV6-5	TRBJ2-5	CASSFGPRQETQYF	TGTGCCAGCAGTTTCGGGCCGCGCCAGGAGACCCAGTACTTC
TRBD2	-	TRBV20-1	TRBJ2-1	CSARTTSGYNEQFF	TGCAGTGCTAGGACGACTAGCGGATACAATGAGCAGTTCTTC
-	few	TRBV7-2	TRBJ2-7	CANLYEQYF	TGTGCCAACCTCTACGAGCAGTACTTC
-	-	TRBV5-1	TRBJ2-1	CASSLQSGPFNEQFF	TGCGCCAGCAGCTTGCAATCAGGACCATTCAATGAGCAGTTCTTC
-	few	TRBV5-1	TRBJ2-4	CASSLVAAKNIQYF	TGCGCCAGCAGCTTGGTTGCAGCTAAAAACATTCAGTACTTC
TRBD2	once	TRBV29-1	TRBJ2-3	CSVVGSSGIPTDTDTQYF	TGCAGCGTGGTTGGAAGTAGCGGGATCCCTACCGACACAGATACGCAGTATTTT
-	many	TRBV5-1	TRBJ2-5	CASSLAGTETQYF	TGTGCCAGCAGTTTAGCAGGGACCGAGACCCAGTACTTC
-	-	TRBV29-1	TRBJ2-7	CSVLLRTQSYEQYF	TGCAGCGTCCTACTGAGGACCCAGAGCTACGAGCAGTACTTC